This T cell receptor beta chain is drawn from a study of cytomegalovirus exposure and HLA in healthy donors. Notes on the study in general: TCR beta chains numbering more than 150 were designated cytomegalovirus-associated. Reportedly, cytomegalovirus status was diagnosed with high sensitivity and specificity.

The PCR had 60 Vbeta and 13 Jbeta primers. Some clones are missing from TCRdb's copy, which holds only in-frame ones; the method was immunoSEQ multiplex PCR. The sample holds more than 95,000 clones; 78% are singletons and the top ten take roughly 6%. A single count supports this clone. The antigen remains unidentified. Whereas donors were nominally healthy upon sampling, unrecorded immune exposures were probable. The germline V gene has CDR1 LGHNA and CDR2 YNFKEQ. After removal of 4 bases from V and 6 bases from J, the junction contained 12 bases not matched to a gene. This CDR3 spans 15 amino acids. Source material: PBMCs. The TCR sequence derives from a male donor in good health and CMV-seronegative. V and J are TRBV4-2 and TRBJ2-7; 7 nucleotides line up with TRBD1. The CDR3 region is CASSREQGQTREQYF. Here the CDR3 DNA reads TGTGCCAGCAGCCGCGAACAGGGACAGACGCGCGAGCAGTACTTC.